Listed below are T cell receptor beta chains from one sample, sequenced in a study of CD4 T cells in relation to SARS-CoV-2 and coronaviruses. Their cognate antigens are unknown. Using immunoSEQ multiplex PCR, the repertoire was profiled, and TCRdb retains in-frame clones only, with some absent. Of around 25,000 clones in the sample, about 84% are singletons; the top ten hold around 13%. What was sequenced was CD4+ T cells from PBMCs, cultured in vitro. The receptors come from a human donor in good health. CDR3s include the opening cysteine and the closing phenylalanine or tryptophan. The D gene is left open where the match is weak. Expanded clones get a size class; other rows say once, few or many, or leave the size out.

clone_size	v_call	j_call	d_call	cdr3_aa	cdr3_nt
-	TRBV20-1	TRBJ2-1	TRBD1	CSASKDRYLVNEQFF	TGCAGTGCTAGTAAGGACAGGTATTTGGTCAATGAGCAGTTCTTC
-	TRBV25-1	TRBJ2-7	-	CASSRQEFYEQYF	TGTGCCAGCAGTCGGCAGGAATTCTACGAGCAGTACTTC
-	TRBV10-3	TRBJ2-7	-	CAGGIGMNEQYF	TGTGCCGGGGGCATCGGGATGAACGAGCAGTACTTC
-	TRBV4-1	TRBJ2-2	TRBD2	CASSTSGRGTGELFF	TGCGCCAGCAGCACTAGCGGGAGGGGGACCGGGGAGCTGTTTTTT
-	TRBV4-1	TRBJ2-1	-	CASSQDTARAFFQYEQFF	TGCGCCAGCAGCCAAGATACCGCCAGGGCCTTCTTTCAATATGAGCAGTTCTTC
-	TRBV5-1	TRBJ2-6	-	CASSLSSRANVLTF	TGCGCCAGCAGCTTGTCTTCGCGGGCCAACGTCCTGACTTTC
-	TRBV29-1	TRBJ1-1	TRBD1	CSVYTSGTGDTEAFF	TGCAGCGTCTACACTTCCGGGACAGGGGACACTGAAGCTTTCTTT
-	TRBV5-4	TRBJ2-2	-	CASSLQGSGELFF	TGTGCCAGCAGCTTGCAGGGCTCCGGGGAGCTGTTTTTT
-	TRBV27	TRBJ1-6	-	CASSFGVGSSPLHF	TGTGCCAGCAGTTTCGGCGTGGGGAGCTCACCCCTCCACTTT
-	TRBV5-1	TRBJ2-3	-	CASSLAARDTQYF	TGCGCCAGCAGCTTGGCTGCCCGGGATACGCAGTATTTT
few	TRBV6-6	TRBJ2-4	-	CASSYIATAKNIQYF	TGTGCCAGCAGTTACATAGCCACAGCCAAAAACATTCAGTACTTC
few	TRBV6-5	TRBJ2-1	-	CASSIQRPYNEQFF	TGTGCCAGCTCTATACAGCGGCCGTACAATGAGCAGTTCTTC
-	TRBV25-1	TRBJ2-7	-	CASTGSQYF	TGTGCCAGCACGGGAAGTCAGTACTTC
-	TRBV6-5	TRBJ1-1	-	CASSSGQKIMNTEAFF	TGTGCCAGCAGTTCCGGACAGAAAATTATGAACACTGAAGCTTTCTTT
-	TRBV30	TRBJ1-4	TRBD1	CAWSGDRAGGEKLFF	TGTGCCTGGAGTGGGGACAGGGCCGGGGGTGAAAAACTGTTTTTT
few	TRBV5-1	TRBJ1-3	-	CASSLAGEGTGNTIYF	TGCGCCAGCAGCTTGGCCGGGGAAGGTACTGGAAACACCATATATTTT
-	TRBV21-1	TRBJ2-5	-	CASSPRSRTEQETQYF	TGTGCCAGCAGCCCTCGTAGTAGGACAGAACAAGAGACCCAGTACTTC
-	TRBV6-2/TRBV6-3	TRBJ1-4	TRBD1	CASSYNRGEKLFF	TGTGCCAGCAGTTACAACAGGGGGGAGAAACTGTTTTTT
few	TRBV29-1	TRBJ1-1	-	CSVGGRSNTEAFF	TGCAGCGTTGGGGGTAGGTCCAACACTGAAGCTTTCTTT
once	TRBV30	TRBJ2-1	-	CAWSAWGDPYNEQFF	TGTGCCTGGTCCGCCTGGGGGGACCCTTACAATGAGCAGTTCTTC
-	TRBV10-2	TRBJ2-1	TRBD2	CASSESRGLAGGNEQFF	TGCGCCAGCAGTGAGTCGAGGGGACTAGCGGGAGGCAATGAGCAGTTCTTC
-	TRBV5-1	TRBJ2-3	-	CASSSSSGTDTQYF	TGCGCCAGCAGCTCTTCTAGCGGCACAGATACGCAGTATTTT
-	TRBV2	TRBJ2-7	-	CASSPRGGAPEQYF	TGTGCCAGCAGTCCCCGAGGGGGGGCCCCCGAGCAGTACTTC
-	TRBV9	TRBJ2-1	-	CASSVEDPGLSYNEQFF	TGTGCCAGCAGCGTAGAAGACCCCGGACTGTCCTACAATGAGCAGTTCTTC
-	TRBV24-1	TRBJ1-2	-	CATSEGSIGGYTF	TGTGCCACCAGTGAGGGCAGTATCGGTGGCTACACCTTC
-	TRBV5-1	TRBJ2-3	-	CAGATGSRTDTQYF	TGCGCCGGCGCCACAGGGTCCCGCACAGATACGCAGTATTTT
-	TRBV6-6	TRBJ1-2	-	CASSYGGAYNGYTF	TGTGCCAGCAGTTACGGGGGGGCGTATAATGGCTACACCTTC
-	TRBV7-9	TRBJ2-2	-	CASSLVLESGELFF	TGTGCCAGCAGCTTAGTCCTAGAGTCCGGGGAGCTGTTTTTT
-	TRBV18	TRBJ2-4	-	CASSPPSVKNIQYF	TGTGCCAGCTCACCACCTAGCGTCAAAAACATTCAGTACTTC
-	TRBV6-5	TRBJ2-2	-	CASIKGGPSYGELFF	TGTGCCAGCATTAAGGGGGGACCGTCCTACGGGGAGCTGTTTTTT
-	TRBV5-1	TRBJ2-7	TRBD2	CASSRTSGSAYEQYF	TGCGCCAGCAGCAGGACTAGCGGGAGTGCTTACGAGCAGTACTTC
-	TRBV4-1	TRBJ2-7	TRBD2	CASSQDPEGVRLAGEQYF	TGCGCCAGCAGCCAAGATCCAGAGGGAGTAAGACTAGCGGGAGAGCAGTACTTC
-	TRBV4-2	TRBJ2-1	-	CASSQDGGTNEQFF	TGTGCCAGCAGCCAAGATGGGGGGACCAATGAGCAGTTCTTC
-	TRBV2	TRBJ1-2	-	CASSGTGVYGYTF	TGTGCCAGCAGCGGAACAGGAGTGTATGGCTACACCTTC
-	TRBV5-1	TRBJ2-2	TRBD1	CASRDRTTGELFF	TGCGCCAGTCGGGACAGAACCACCGGGGAGCTGTTTTTT
-	TRBV4-2	TRBJ2-4	-	CASSQGLSAKNIQYF	TGTGCCAGCAGCCAGGGACTCTCAGCCAAAAACATTCAGTACTTC
-	TRBV15	TRBJ1-4	-	CATSNPHEKLFF	TGTGCCACCAGCAATCCGCACGAAAAACTGTTTTTT
-	TRBV24-1	TRBJ2-3	TRBD2	CATSDYTSGLTDTQYF	TGTGCCACCAGTGATTATACTAGCGGGCTCACAGATACGCAGTATTTT
-	TRBV5-6	TRBJ1-5	TRBD1	CASSPKGQGSNQPQHF	TGTGCCAGCAGCCCCAAGGGACAGGGGAGCAATCAGCCCCAGCATTTT
few	TRBV5-4	TRBJ1-6	-	CASSFEPNSPLHF	TGTGCCAGCAGCTTCGAACCTAATTCACCCCTCCACTTT
once	TRBV10-3	TRBJ1-3	-	CATQTSSGNTIYF	TGTGCCACCCAGACAAGCTCTGGAAACACCATATATTTT
large	TRBV9	TRBJ2-5	TRBD2	CASSELAGLSEETQYF	TGTGCCAGCAGCGAGCTAGCGGGGCTTTCGGAAGAGACCCAGTACTTC